These 32 T cell receptor beta chains came from one sample sequenced in a study of blood T cell repertoires in COVID-19. This table comes from immunoSEQ multiplex PCR, and its TCRdb copy is limited to in-frame clones, with some not included. The sample has about 150,000 clones, roughly 89% seen once. The sample was peripheral blood. All receptors come from a man aged 45-65 years with acute or convalescent COVID-19.

The DNA of the CDR3 is TGTGCCAGCGGGGAAGAGGGCCCGAATGAAAAACTGTTTTTT. As protein: CASGEEGPNEKLFF. The chain is built from TRBV28 and TRBJ1-4; D unclear. The CDR3 is 14 residues long. V lost 8 bases to trimming and J lost 5 bases, with 15 bases between them. Germline values: CDR1 MDHEN, CDR2 SYDVKM.

This chain connects TRBV7-3 to TRBJ1-1; D uncertain. CDR3 length: 12 residues. CDR1 is SGHTA, CDR2 FQGTGA, per germline. Trimming took off 1 base at V and 8 bases at J, with 8 bases between the two ends. DNA for the CDR3: TGTGCCAGCAGCTTAAACGGCAGGGAAGCTTTCTTT. As protein: CASSLNGREAFF.

The chain is built from TRBV7-9 and TRBJ1-1; D uncertain. The CDR3 extends over 11 amino acids. V lost 8 bases to trimming and J lost 4 bases, with 8 bases between them. Germline V gene data show CDR1 as SEHNR and CDR2 as FQNEAQ (reference sequence). CDR3 sequence reads: CASGRGTEAFF. The CDR3, as DNA: TGTGCCAGCGGGCGGGGCACTGAAGCTTTCTTT.

The chain links TRBV5-1 to TRBJ1-6; D is undetermined. Germline loops: CDR1 SGHRS, CDR2 YFSETQ. The ends were cut back, 3 bases at V and 7 bases at J, with 8 bases in the middle. The length of the CDR3 is 13 residues. The CDR3 spells CASSSERNSPLHF. CDR3 nucleotide sequence: TGCGCCAGCAGCTCAGAGAGGAATTCACCCCTCCACTTT.

This chain uses TRBV5-1 with TRBJ2-5; the D gene is possibly TRBD1 (6 bases). CDR3 size: 15 residues. Germline V gives CDR1 SGHRS, CDR2 YFSETQ. V was pared by 1 base and J by 4 bases, with 14 bases between. The CDR3 nucleotides are TGCGCCAGCAGCTTGAGCGGACAGACGTCAGAGACCCAGTACTTC. Protein product: CASSLSGQTSETQYF.

The V and J genes are TRBV4-1 and TRBJ1-1; a weak D match, TRBD1 (6 bases). The CDR3 has 14 residues. Germline CDR1 MGHRA, CDR2 YSYEKL. Trimming removed 4 bases from V and 1 base from J, with 10 bases in between. The CDR3 here is CASSPLRGNTEAFF. The CDR3 bases are TGCGCCAGCAGCCCACTCAGGGGGAACACTGAAGCTTTCTTT.

V usage is TRBV27 and J usage is TRBJ2-3, with 7 bases that match TRBD2. The V gene end was trimmed by 6 bases and the J gene end by 4 bases; junction bases not matched to a gene: 4. The CDR3 covers 13 residues. Germline V gene sequence: CDR1 MNHEY, CDR2 SMNVEV (reference sequence). The CDR3 nucleotides read TGTGCCAGCAGGGGTCTAGCGGCAGATACGCAGTATTTT. This gives the protein CASRGLAADTQYF.

The chain combines TRBV13 with TRBJ2-7, with a possible D match to TRBD2 (7 bases). V was trimmed by 3 bases and J by 2 bases, leaving 11 bases between them. The CDR3 is 14 residues long. CDR1 is PRHDT and CDR2 is FYEKMQ in the germline V gene (reference sequence). The CDR3 region is CASSLGRGAYEQYF. DNA of the CDR3: TGTGCCAGCAGCTTGGGGAGGGGGGCCTACGAGCAGTACTTC.

The chain's CDR3 is CASSESGREQFF. The CDR3 bases are TGCGCCAGCAGTGAGTCTGGCCGCGAGCAGTTCTTC. The chain employs TRBV10-2 and TRBJ2-1; D gene unclear. Trimming took 0 bases from V and 10 from J, leaving 7 bases between them. The CDR3 contains 12 residues. Germline V CDR1 and CDR2: WSHSY, SAAADI.

The CDR3 DNA is TGTGCCAGCAGTGAAGCGGGGGAGGGGGACACTGAAGCTTTCTTT. It is translated as CASSEAGEGDTEAFF. The rearrangement joins TRBV6-1 to TRBJ1-1, with D perhaps matching TRBD1 (6 bases). The CDR3 sequence is 15 residues long. Germline CDR1 reads MNHNS; CDR2 reads SASEGT. Trimming stripped 0 bases from V and 3 bases from J, with 11 bases between.

This clone was seen more than once but under ten times. The chain combines TRBV7-2 with TRBJ1-4; D remains unclear. The CDR3 runs 18 residues. Germline CDR1 SGHTA, CDR2 FQGNSA. Trimming took off 3 bases at V and 6 bases at J, with 23 bases between the two ends. The CDR3 bases are TGTGCCAGCAGCTTTAGCCCCCCAGGAGGCAGGCATTATGAAAAACTGTTTTTT. It codes for CASSFSPPGGRHYEKLFF.

The CDR3 is CASSGRQVLSTEAFF. Here the CDR3 DNA reads TGTGCCAGCAGCGGCCGACAGGTCCTGAGCACTGAAGCTTTCTTT. The chain combines TRBV7-8 with TRBJ1-1, with D perhaps TRBD1 (6 bases). Trimming took 5 bases from V and 4 from J, leaving 17 bases between them. The CDR3 is 15 amino acids. Germline-derived CDR1 and CDR2 are SGHVS and FQNEAQ.

This chain uses TRBV9 with TRBJ2-3; 10 nucleotides line up with TRBD2. The germline CDR1 and CDR2 sequences are SGDLS and YYNGEE. The CDR3 has 15 amino acids. V was clipped by 2 bases and J by 1 base; unmatched bases: 1. CDR3 protein: CASSVLAGGTDTQYF. The DNA of the CDR3 is TGTGCCAGCAGCGTTCTAGCGGGGGGCACAGATACGCAGTATTTT.

V usage is TRBV25-1 and J usage is TRBJ2-3; D is unresolved. Between the trimmed V and J ends, which lost 2 bases and 4 bases, there was a span of 10 bases. The CDR3 covers 14 residues. In germline, CDR1 is MGHDK, CDR2 SYGVNS. The CDR3 region has the DNA TGTGCCAGCAGTGAACCCAGTCCACCAGATACGCAGTATTTT. Its translation: CASSEPSPPDTQYF.

The chain links TRBV15 to TRBJ1-1; D possibly corresponds to TRBD1 (6 bases). Trimming cost V 3 bases and J 1 base, with 9 bases left between them. The germline V gene encodes CDR1 LNHNV and CDR2 YYDKDF (reference sequence). The CDR3 length is 14 residues. CDR3 amino acids: CATSRGHPNTEAFF. DNA of the CDR3: TGTGCCACCAGCAGGGGACACCCGAACACTGAAGCTTTCTTT. Supplemented by reference TRBV15 and TRBJ1-1, the full variable domain reads DAMVIQNPRYQVTQFGKPVTLSCSQTLNHNVMYWYQQKSSQAPKLLFHYYDKDFNNEADTPDNFQSRRPNTSFCFLDIRSPGLGDTAMYLCATSRGHPNTEAFFGQGTRLTVV.

On this clone itself: Other DNA sequences from this sample encode an identical CDR3 as well. The chain is built from TRBV30 and TRBJ1-5; D is ambiguous. This CDR3 is built from 14 residues. Trimming removed 1 base from V and 4 bases from J, with 11 bases in between. Looked up from germline, CDR1 is GTSNPN and CDR2 is SVGIG (reference sequence). CDR3 in DNA: TGTGCCTGGAGTGCCGGTTTCGGTAATCAGCCCCAGCATTTT. Translation gives CAWSAGFGNQPQHF.

The chain combines TRBV28 with TRBJ1-1; D call uncertain. Germline V gene sequence: CDR1 MDHEN, CDR2 SYDVKM. The CDR3 is made up of 14 amino acids. V gave up 4 bases and J gave up 7 bases, with 16 bases separating them. The CDR3 region has the DNA TGTGCCAGCAGTTCTTTTCTGAGGAACGGTGAAGCTTTCTTT. It specifies CASSSFLRNGEAFF.

The CDR3, as DNA: TGTGCCTCTGACAACTCTGGGGCCAACGTCCTGACTTTC. It translates to CASDNSGANVLTF. J is TRBJ2-6 and V is TRBV30; D gene ambiguous. The CDR3 is 13 residues long. Trimming removed 7 bases at V and 0 bases at J, with 7 bases between. CDR1 GTSNPN and CDR2 SVGIG come from the germline V gene (reference sequence).

This clone occurred a few times. The chain joins TRBV2 to TRBJ1-2, with unresolved D. The CDR3 sequence is 14 residues long. Trimming took off 7 bases at V and 3 bases at J, with 15 bases between the two ends. In germline, CDR1 is SNHLY, CDR2 FYNNEI. This CDR3 reads CASISEGADYGYTF. For the CDR3, the DNA is TGTGCCAGCATATCCGAGGGCGCGGACTATGGCTACACCTTC.

The chain employs TRBV27 and TRBJ2-1; no definite D call. Looked up from germline, CDR1 is MNHEY and CDR2 is SMNVEV (reference sequence). This CDR3 region has 13 residues. V lost 2 bases, J lost 4 bases, and 6 bases lay in between. The CDR3 reads CASSLTPYNEQFF. CDR3 in DNA: TGTGCCAGCAGTTTAACTCCATACAATGAGCAGTTCTTC.

The chain combines TRBV19 with TRBJ1-5; 12 bases are a match to TRBD1. V trimming: 3 bases; J trimming: 5 bases; junction bases outside the gene matches: 2. CDR3 length equals 15 residues. Germline CDR1 and CDR2: LNHDA and SQIVND (reference sequence). This CDR3 reads CASSIGTGGYQPQHF. The CDR3 DNA sequence: TGTGCCAGTAGTATTGGGACAGGGGGCTATCAGCCCCAGCATTTT.

V is TRBV10-3 and J is TRBJ1-5; no reliable D call. This CDR3 is 13 amino acids long. Germline CDR1 is ENHRY and CDR2 is SYGVKD. The V end lost 2 bases, the J end lost 3 bases, and 5 bases lay between the germline ends. CDR3 loop: CAISERDNQPQHF. DNA of the CDR3: TGTGCCATCAGTGAGAGAGACAATCAGCCCCAGCATTTT.

J is TRBJ2-7 and V is TRBV7-8, with D unclear. CDR1 and CDR2 (germline): SGHVS, FQNEAQ. V was clipped by 4 bases and J by 3 bases, with 10 bases between them. This CDR3 region has 13 residues. CDR3 bases: TGTGCCAGCAGCTCAACTTCGGTCTACGAGCAGTACTTC. Amino acid sequence: CASSSTSVYEQYF.

This chain joins TRBV7-3 and TRBJ2-2; 10 positions agree with TRBD2. This CDR3 has 18 residues. V lost 1 base to trimming and J lost 2 bases; unmatched junction nucleotides: 7. Per the germline V gene, CDR1 is SGHTA and CDR2 is FQGTGA. The CDR3 reads CASSLMASGGFNTGELFF. Here the CDR3 DNA reads TGTGCCAGCAGCTTAATGGCTAGCGGGGGATTCAACACCGGGGAGCTGTTTTTT.

The chain combines TRBV7-9 with TRBJ2-5; a weak D match, TRBD1 (6 bases). The length of the CDR3 is 14 residues. V lost 1 base and J 1 base, leaving 7 bases between the germline ends. The germline V gene has CDR1 SEHNR and CDR2 FQNEAQ (reference sequence). DNA of the CDR3: TGTGCCAGCAGCTTAGACAGGGTCCAAGAGACCCAGTACTTC. It is translated as CASSLDRVQETQYF. The variable domain in full, with the rest retrieved from reference TRBV7-9 and TRBJ2-5, is DTGVSQNPRHKITKRGQNVTFRCDPISEHNRLYWYRQTLGQGPEFLTYFQNEAQLEKSRLLSDRFSAERPKGSFSTLEIQRTEQGDSAMYLCASSLDRVQETQYFGPGTRLLVL.

V usage is TRBV7-9 and J usage is TRBJ1-5, with 10 nucleotides matching TRBD1. The CDR3 runs to 14 residues. Germline V lookup: CDR1 SEHNR, CDR2 FQNEAQ (reference sequence). Trimming took 4 bases from V and 6 from J; bases not matched to a gene: 3. The CDR3 DNA reads TGTGCCAGCAGCTCAGGGACAGGGGCTCAGCCCCAGCATTTT. Protein: CASSSGTGAQPQHF.

The gene calls are TRBV28 and TRBJ1-3, with D tentatively TRBD1 (5 bases). CDR1 is MDHEN, CDR2 SYDVKM, per germline. Trimming shortened V by 3 bases and J by 1 base, and 7 bases separated the two germline ends. The CDR3 totals 14 residues. This CDR3 reads CASSFGGSGNTIYF. CDR3 nucleotides: TGTGCCAGCAGTTTCGGGGGGTCTGGAAACACCATATATTTT.

The chain employs TRBV6-2 or TRBV6-3 and TRBJ2-3; 7 nucleotides line up with TRBD2. Germline V gives CDR1 MNHEY, CDR2 SVGEGT. With 4 bases clipped from V and 1 base from J, the junction kept 11 bases outside the gene matches. The CDR3 consists of 17 residues. DNA of the CDR3: TGTGCCAGCAGTTCCCTCTGGCGGGAGCCTGGCACAGATACGCAGTATTTT. This encodes CASSSLWREPGTDTQYF.

The genes are TRBV30 and TRBJ1-6; no clear D gene. CDR1 and CDR2 from the germline V gene are GTSNPN and SVGIG (reference sequence). The CDR3 is 14 amino acids. Trimming pared 1 base from V and 7 bases from J, leaving 11 bases between. CDR3 nucleotides: TGTGCCTGGAGTGGAGGAATGAGGAATTCACCCCTCCACTTT. It is translated as CAWSGGMRNSPLHF.

CDR3 amino acids: CASTKPGGTGELFF. In DNA form, the CDR3 reads TGCGCCAGCACTAAACCAGGGGGGACCGGGGAGCTGTTTTTT. This chain uses TRBV5-1 with TRBJ2-2; a possible D gene is TRBD1 (7 bases). Germline loops: CDR1 SGHRS, CDR2 YFSETQ. Trimming took off 6 bases at V and 5 bases at J, with 14 bases between the two ends. This CDR3 has 14 amino acids. Combining the CDR3 with reference TRBV5-1 and TRBJ2-2 gives the whole variable domain KAGVTQTPRYLIKTRGQQVTLSCSPISGHRSVSWYQQTPGQGLQFLFEYFSETQRNKGNFPGRFSGRQFSNSRSEMNVSTLELGDSALYLCASTKPGGTGELFFGEGSRLTVL.

The chain links TRBV2 to TRBJ1-5; 7 bases fit TRBD1. CDR3 length: 14 residues. Germline CDR1 is SNHLY and CDR2 is FYNNEI. Germline trimming cut 6 bases from V and 4 bases from J; bases unmatched to any gene: 6. Here the CDR3 reads CASREGQNNQPQHF. CDR3 nucleotides: TGTGCCAGCAGGGAGGGACAGAATAATCAGCCCCAGCATTTT.

This clone was seen only once. V usage is TRBV28 and J usage is TRBJ2-1, with D possibly matching TRBD1 (5 bases). Germline CDR1 MDHEN, CDR2 SYDVKM. This CDR3 region has 14 residues. The germline V and J ends were trimmed by 3 bases and 4 bases, with 10 bases remaining between them. Here the CDR3 DNA reads TGTGCCAGCAGTTTGGTAGGGGATTACAATGAGCAGTTCTTC. Its translation: CASSLVGDYNEQFF.